These 25 T cell receptor beta chains originate from one sample sequenced in a study of PD-1 blockade in mismatch repair-deficient tumors. Assay: immunoSEQ multiplex PCR; the TCRdb copy retains only in-frame clones and omits some. The sample carries around 100,000 clones, around 80% recorded once. Specimen: peripheral blood, collected approximately 64 weeks after starting pembrolizumab. Source of these receptors: an adult with mismatch repair-deficient cancer.

This chain links TRBV5-5 with TRBJ1-2; TRBD1 might be the D (5 bases). The germline gives CDR1 SGHKS, CDR2 YYEKEE (reference sequence). Trimming removed 1 base at V and 5 bases at J, with 15 bases between. The CDR3 runs to 15 residues. The CDR3 is CASSLKPGTIYGYTF. The CDR3 DNA reads as TGTGCCAGCAGCTTGAAGCCAGGGACTATTTATGGCTACACCTTC.

This clone was counted a single time. The V and J genes are TRBV27 and TRBJ2-5, with D possibly matching TRBD1 (6 bases). CDR1 and CDR2 from the germline V gene are MNHEY and SMNVEV (reference sequence). This CDR3 has 13 residues. Trimming stripped 5 bases from V and 4 bases from J, with 11 bases between. The CDR3 DNA is TGTGCCAGCAGTACAGGGATCGGAGAGACCCAGTACTTC. Translated, it gives CASSTGIGETQYF.

The CDR3 here is CASSMFWSEGQEYEQYF. The CDR3 DNA reads as TGTGCCAGTAGTATGTTCTGGTCTGAGGGACAGGAATACGAGCAGTACTTC. The chain employs TRBV19 and TRBJ2-7; 8 positions match TRBD1. Germline CDR1 reads LNHDA; CDR2 reads SQIVND (reference sequence). The CDR3 extends over 17 amino acids. Unmatched junction bases numbered 14, after V lost 3 bases and J lost 4 bases.

The rearrangement uses TRBV5-6 and TRBJ2-7; D is unresolved. The ends were cut back, 2 bases at V and 1 base at J, with 4 bases in the middle. The length of the CDR3 is 12 residues. The V gene's germline CDR1 is SGHDT and CDR2 YYEEEE. CDR3 amino acids: CASSFGSYEQYF. CDR3 in DNA: TGTGCCAGCAGCTTCGGATCCTACGAGCAGTACTTC.

The rearrangement links TRBV27 to TRBJ1-5; D gene uncertain. V was shortened by 2 bases and J by 3 bases, with 5 bases between the two germline ends. Germline CDR1 MNHEY, CDR2 SMNVEV (reference sequence). The CDR3 length is 13 residues. CDR3 sequence (DNA): TGTGCCAGCAGTTTAACCGTCAATCAGCCCCAGCATTTT. This translates into CASSLTVNQPQHF.

The chain employs TRBV9 and TRBJ2-3; TRBD2 matches at 9 bases. The germline gives CDR1 SGDLS, CDR2 YYNGEE. With V trimmed by 0 bases and J by 3 bases, 8 bases remained unmatched. This CDR3 comprises 17 residues. This CDR3 is CASSVAGVSGRTDTQYF. The DNA for the CDR3 is TGTGCCAGCAGCGTAGCCGGGGTCAGCGGGAGGACAGATACGCAGTATTTT.

The V gene is TRBV23-1, the J gene TRBJ2-7; TRBD2 might be the D (6 bases). TRBV23-1 is an ORF, with its function uncertain. The CDR3 has 19 amino acids. Trimming took 6 bases from V and 4 from J, leaving 31 bases between them. The CDR3, as DNA: TGCGCCAGCAGCCCACCGGGGGTACAAACTCCCCCCAGGGCTTACGAGCAGTACTTC. Residues: CASSPPGVQTPPRAYEQYF.

The chain joins TRBV5-1 to TRBJ2-7, with D perhaps matching TRBD1 or TRBD2 (5 bases each). The ends were cut back, 2 bases at V and 2 bases at J, with 17 bases in the middle. CDR3 length: 16 residues. Germline values: CDR1 SGHRS, CDR2 YFSETQ. CDR3 sequence (DNA): TGCGCCAGCAGCTTAGGGGACCGAGGATTAACCTACGAGCAGTACTTC. The encoded protein is CASSLGDRGLTYEQYF.

This rearrangement joins TRBV5-6 to TRBJ2-7; 7 nucleotides agree with TRBD1. The CDR3 has 16 amino acids. V gave up 1 base and J gave up 3 bases; unmatched junction bases: 10. Germline V gene data show CDR1 as SGHDT and CDR2 as YYEEEE. The chain's CDR3 is CASSLSRGPILYEQYF. CDR3 sequence (DNA): TGTGCCAGCAGCTTGTCGAGGGGGCCTATCCTCTACGAGCAGTACTTC.

This chain connects TRBV27 to TRBJ2-6; 11 positions match TRBD2. The junction had 4 bases not matched to a gene; V was cut back by 6 bases and J by 0 bases. Germline V lookup: CDR1 MNHEY, CDR2 SMNVEV (reference sequence). This CDR3 contains 17 residues. The DNA for the CDR3 is TGTGCCAGCAGGGGACTAGCGGTAAACTCTGGGGCCAACGTCCTGACTTTC. It codes for CASRGLAVNSGANVLTF.

The V and J genes are TRBV30 and TRBJ2-6, with 9 bases aligning to TRBD1. V shed 5 bases and J 0 bases; nucleotides not matched to a gene: 8. Germline lookup yields CDR1 GTSNPN and CDR2 SVGIG (reference sequence). The CDR3 extends over 17 amino acids. CDR3 sequence: CAWGAGQGNSGANVLTF. In nucleotides, the CDR3 is TGTGCCTGGGGGGCCGGACAGGGGAACTCTGGGGCCAACGTCCTGACTTTC.

The chain employs TRBV9 and TRBJ2-2, with 11 positions matching TRBD2. This CDR3 has 16 amino acids. The trim removed 3 bases at V and 5 bases at J, leaving 6 bases unmatched. Per germline, CDR1 SGDLS and CDR2 YYNGEE. The CDR3 bases are TGTGCCAGCAGCGCGGGACTAGCGGAGCTAACCGGGGAGCTGTTTTTT. Its protein is CASSAGLAELTGELFF.

As DNA, the CDR3 is TGTGCCAGCAGCGGGACTAGCGGCCGGAATACGCAGTATTTT. Translating gives CASSGTSGRNTQYF. The chain carries TRBV9 and TRBJ2-3, with 10 bases that match TRBD2. CDR1 is SGDLS and CDR2 is YYNGEE in the germline V gene. CDR3 length: 14 amino acids. V dropped 3 bases and J dropped 7; count of bases not matched to a gene: 5.

This chain uses TRBV5-8 with TRBJ1-1; TRBD1 might be the D (6 bases). Trimming cost V 0 bases and J 6 bases, with 18 bases left between them. This CDR3 has 16 residues. Germline assignment: CDR1 SGHTS and CDR2 YDEGEE. In DNA form, the CDR3 reads TGTGCCAGCAGCTTGGTTCGGGGGGCTGGTGCGTCTGAAGCTTTCTTT. The encoded protein is CASSLVRGAGASEAFF.

The genes are TRBV15 and TRBJ1-1, with D perhaps TRBD1 (6 bases). V was trimmed by 8 bases and J by 3 bases, leaving 22 bases between them. The CDR3 is made up of 16 amino acids. CDR1 and CDR2 from the germline V gene are LNHNV and YYDKDF (reference sequence). This CDR3 is CATLQKGGTGYTEAFF. The CDR3 nucleotides read TGTGCCACCCTGCAGAAAGGGGGGACGGGATACACTGAAGCTTTCTTT.

The gene calls are TRBV4-1 and TRBJ2-1, with 8 bases fitting TRBD2. The V gene end was trimmed by 2 bases and the J gene end by 0 bases; junction bases not matched to a gene: 6. The CDR3 totals 17 residues. Germline lookup yields CDR1 MGHRA and CDR2 YSYEKL. CDR3 loop: CASSQKALAGSYNEQFF. The CDR3 DNA sequence: TGCGCCAGCAGCCAAAAAGCCCTAGCGGGCTCCTACAATGAGCAGTTCTTC.

This clone was picked up a small number of times. In DNA, the CDR3 is TGCGCCAGCAGCCCTGACGATAGCAATCAGCCCCAGCATTTT. Translated: CASSPDDSNQPQHF. The chain uses TRBV4-1 and TRBJ1-5; D is uncertain. Germline lookup yields CDR1 MGHRA and CDR2 YSYEKL. The V and J ends lost 4 bases and 0 bases respectively, with 7 bases between them. CDR3 length equals 14 residues.

The chain couples TRBV27 to TRBJ2-1; unclear D gene. V was trimmed by 6 bases and J by 6 bases, leaving 9 bases between them. Per germline, CDR1 MNHEY and CDR2 SMNVEV (reference sequence). The CDR3 extends over 12 amino acids. CDR3 coding DNA: TGTGCCAGCAGAATAAGGTCCAATGAGCAGTTCTTC. It is translated as CASRIRSNEQFF.

The chain couples TRBV11-1 to TRBJ2-7; 9 positions match TRBD1. Germline CDR1 reads SGHAT; CDR2 reads FQDESV (reference sequence). With V trimmed by 6 bases and J by 3 bases, 6 bases remained unmatched. CDR3 length: 14 amino acids. The CDR3 region has the DNA TGTGCCAGCAGTTTTGACAGGGGGGACTACGAGCAGTACTTC. This codes for CASSFDRGDYEQYF.

The CDR3 DNA sequence: TGTGCCAGCAGCTTAGCGGGAGGGGGCAATCAGCCCCAGCATTTT. This translates into CASSLAGGGNQPQHF. This sequence joins TRBV7-9 and TRBJ1-5, with D tentatively TRBD1 (5 bases). The germline V gene has CDR1 SEHNR and CDR2 FQNEAQ (reference sequence). This CDR3 comprises 15 residues. V shed 0 bases and J shed 2 bases, with 8 bases lying between them.

This chain uses TRBV9 with TRBJ1-1; no definite D call. CDR3 length equals 13 residues. Deletions cut 1 base from V and 0 bases from J, with 4 bases between. Germline CDR1 and CDR2: SGDLS and YYNGEE. CDR3 in DNA: TGTGCCAGCAGCGTAAGTTTGAACACTGAAGCTTTCTTT. The encoded protein is CASSVSLNTEAFF.

The CDR3 sequence: CATSRGASRAASTEAFF. The CDR3 region has the DNA TGTGCCACCAGCAGAGGGGCGAGTCGGGCGGCGAGCACTGAAGCTTTCTTT. V gene TRBV15 combines with J gene TRBJ1-1; unclear D gene. The CDR3 length is 17 residues. V was trimmed by 1 base and J by 4 bases, leaving 19 bases between them. CDR1 and CDR2 (germline): LNHNV, YYDKDF (reference sequence). Full variable domain (missing parts from reference TRBV15 and TRBJ1-1): DAMVIQNPRYQVTQFGKPVTLSCSQTLNHNVMYWYQQKSSQAPKLLFHYYDKDFNNEADTPDNFQSRRPNTSFCFLDIRSPGLGDTAMYLCATSRGASRAASTEAFFGQGTRLTVV.

The rearrangement uses TRBV19 and TRBJ1-1; D perhaps matches TRBD1 (5 bases). From germline, CDR1 is LNHDA and CDR2 SQIVND (reference sequence). The ends were cut back, 10 bases at V and 7 bases at J, with 22 bases in the middle. The CDR3 covers 14 residues. CDR3 nucleotides: TGTGCCACCTCCTTCGGGGGGGAGATCCATGAAGCTTTCTTT. Protein sequence: CATSFGGEIHEAFF.

This chain joins TRBV10-3 and TRBJ2-5, with TRBD2 identical over 8 bases. CDR1 is ENHRY, CDR2 SYGVKD, per germline. The junction had 9 bases not matched to a gene; V was cut back by 4 bases and J by 5 bases. This CDR3 region has 15 residues. The CDR3 coding sequence is TGTGCCATCAGTGGGGGCCGGGAGGGAGGCGAGACCCAGTACTTC. It translates to CAISGGREGGETQYF.

This rearrangement joins TRBV15 to TRBJ2-5; TRBD2 agrees at 12 bases. The CDR3 covers 16 residues. Trimming cost V 0 bases and J 4 bases; bases outside gene matches: 3. CDR1 is LNHNV, CDR2 YYDKDF, per germline (reference sequence). Here the CDR3 DNA reads TGTGCCACCAGCAGAGATACTAGCGGGAGGATAGAGACCCAGTACTTC. Translated: CATSRDTSGRIETQYF.